The 5 T cell receptor beta chains given below trace back to one sample, sequenced in a study of identical twins. TCRdb recomputed calls from the 5' RACE reads with MiXCR, one row per CDR3 protein. Here the sample spans roughly 290,000 distinct CDR3 sequences, roughly 9% being singletons. The same data also went into a second study, on yellow fever vaccine responses in identical twins.

The sample taken for sequencing was CD8+ T cells sorted from blood. These receptor sequences come from a woman under 30 in good health.

Only a few counts were recorded for this clonotype. The chain couples TRBV7-2 to TRBJ1-4; D may be TRBD1 (6 bases). Trimming stripped 2 bases from V and 8 bases from J, with 12 bases between. This CDR3 is built from 14 residues. Germline CDR1 is SGHTA and CDR2 is FQGNSA. The CDR3 is CASSLTQGGEKLFF. Written as DNA, the CDR3 is TGTGCCAGCAGCTTAACACAGGGTGGGGAAAAACTGTTTTTT.

The chain uses TRBV7-2 and TRBJ1-1; D not resolved. V lost 5 bases to trimming and J lost 10 bases, with 17 bases between them. The V gene's germline CDR1 is SGHTA and CDR2 FQGNSA. This CDR3 comprises 13 residues. CDR3 loop: CASSHYPQPGAFF. As DNA, the CDR3 is TGTGCCAGCAGCCACTACCCACAGCCCGGAGCTTTCTTT. The full variable domain, in which reference TRBV7-2 and TRBJ1-1 provide the parts outside the CDR3, is GAGVSQSPSNKVTEKGKDVELRCDPISGHTALYWYRQSLGQGLEFLIYFQGNSAPDKSGLPSDRFSAERTGGSVSTLTIQRTQQEDSAVYLCASSHYPQPGAFFGQGTRLTVV.

CDR3 in amino acids: CSVEKPYDYGYTF. Written as DNA, the CDR3 is TGCAGCGTTGAAAAGCCTTATGACTATGGCTACACCTTC. The chain uses TRBV29-1 and TRBJ1-2; D is undetermined. The ends were cut back, 2 bases at V and 3 bases at J, with 10 bases in the middle. The germline V gene encodes CDR1 SQVTM and CDR2 ANQGSEA. The CDR3 spans 13 residues.

CDR3 bases: TGTGCCAGCAGTTACCCCTTGAATCAGCCCCAGCATTTT. Translation gives CASSYPLNQPQHF. This sequence joins TRBV6-2 or TRBV6-3 and TRBJ1-5, with D hard to call. CDR1 is MNHEY, CDR2 SVGEGT, per germline. CDR3 size: 13 residues. V shed 2 bases and J shed 4 bases, with 6 bases lying between them.

This clonotype was observed many times. This sequence joins TRBV29-1 and TRBJ1-1; D might be TRBD1 (6 bases). The germline gives CDR1 SQVTM, CDR2 ANQGSEA. The CDR3 covers 13 residues. Trimming pared 7 bases from V and 4 bases from J, leaving 16 bases between. The CDR3 protein is CSAQGLSSTEAFF. The CDR3 nucleotides read TGCAGCGCTCAGGGGTTATCTAGCACTGAAGCTTTCTTT. The full variable domain, its missing parts supplied by reference TRBV29-1 and TRBJ1-1, is SAVISQKPSRDICQRGTSLTIQCQVDSQVTMMFWYRQQPGQSLTLIATANQGSEATYESGFVIDKFPISRPNLTFSTLTVSNMSPEDSSIYLCSAQGLSSTEAFFGQGTRLTVV.